These 21 T cell receptor beta chains were sequenced from one sample in a study of T cell repertoires in cytomegalovirus infection. MiXCR was run by TCRdb on the reads, yielding one entry per CDR3 protein. In the table there are some 300,000 distinct CDR3 sequences, roughly an eighth of which are singletons. The sample comprised PBMCs. These receptors were obtained from a human donor in good health (CMV status not recorded). Some clones in this sample may be carry-over from other donors' samples.

This clonotype was seen ten or more times. The genes are TRBV2 and TRBJ2-7; D gene uncertain. V was pared by 3 bases and J by 7 bases, with 10 bases between. The CDR3 length is 12 residues. Germline V gene data show CDR1 as SNHLY and CDR2 as FYNNEI. Here the CDR3 reads CASSENSDEQYF. DNA for the CDR3: TGTGCCAGCAGTGAGAACAGCGATGAGCAGTACTTC.

This clonotype was detected ten times or more. The chain has TRBV7-2 and TRBJ2-3, with 8 positions matching TRBD2. Germline V lookup: CDR1 SGHTA, CDR2 FQGNSA. The CDR3 contains 17 residues. V shed 1 base and J 4 bases; nucleotides not matched to a gene: 10. DNA for the CDR3: TGTGCCAGCAGCTTAGACGCGCGGCGGGGGGTTGCAGATACGCAGTATTTT. This translates into CASSLDARRGVADTQYF.

The rearrangement links TRBV12-3 or TRBV12-4 to TRBJ2-1; no clear D gene. The germline V and J ends were trimmed by 2 bases and 0 bases, with 11 bases remaining between them. This CDR3 has 16 residues. CDR3 sequence (DNA): TGTGCCAGCAGTTTAAGTGGACCGCTCTCCTACAATGAGCAGTTCTTC. This gives the protein CASSLSGPLSYNEQFF.

This chain joins TRBV14 and TRBJ2-2; D remains unclear. Germline V gene data show CDR1 as SGHDN and CDR2 as FVKESK. This CDR3 has 14 residues. V dropped 6 bases and J dropped 1 base, with 9 bases sitting between them. CDR3 loop: CASRRDWNTGELFF. The DNA for the CDR3 is TGTGCCAGCAGACGAGACTGGAACACCGGGGAGCTGTTTTTT.

This clonotype was seen ten or more times. The chain has TRBV7-6 and TRBJ2-2; 7 bases are shared with TRBD2. The CDR3 covers 14 residues. Germline assignment: CDR1 SGHVS and CDR2 FNYEAQ. V lost 1 base and J lost 4; bases outside the gene matches: 0. CDR3 bases: TGTGCCAGCAGCTTAGGGGGGGGCACCGGGGAGCTGTTTTTT. Translated: CASSLGGGTGELFF. The whole variable domain, remainder taken from reference TRBV7-6 and TRBJ2-2, is GAGVSQSPRYKVTKRGQDVALRCDPISGHVSLYWYRQALGQGPEFLTYFNYEAQQDKSGLPNDRFSAERPEGSISTLTIQRTEQRDSAMYRCASSLGGGTGELFFGEGSRLTVL.

This clonotype was recorded a few times. The chain links TRBV20-1 to TRBJ2-3; D may be TRBD2 (5 bases). The CDR3 totals 17 residues. The V end lost 2 bases, the J end lost 1 base, and 19 bases lay between the germline ends. Germline CDR1 DFQATT, CDR2 SNEGSKA (reference sequence). In DNA, the CDR3 is TGCAGTGCTAGACCCCTTGGAGGTTCGGCACGCACAGATACGCAGTATTTT. This translates into CSARPLGGSARTDTQYF.

This clonotype came up a few times. The chain combines TRBV29-1 with TRBJ1-5; perhaps TRBD1 as D (6 bases). CDR3 length equals 15 residues. V was pared by 4 bases and J by 1 base, with 14 bases between. From germline, CDR1 is SQVTM and CDR2 ANQGSEA. The CDR3 protein is CSVASTGLSNQPQHF. The CDR3 DNA is TGCAGCGTTGCCTCGACAGGTCTGAGCAATCAGCCCCAGCATTTT.

This clonotype appeared many times. The rearrangement uses TRBV6-2 or TRBV6-3 and TRBJ2-7; D gene uncertain. V was pared by 1 base and J by 2 bases, with 9 bases between. CDR1 is MNHEY and CDR2 is SVGEGT in the germline V gene. The CDR3 totals 14 residues. CDR3 DNA: TGTGCCAGCAGTTACTTGGGGTGGACCTACGAGCAGTACTTC. Translating gives CASSYLGWTYEQYF.

This clonotype was detected only a few times. This chain joins TRBV20-1 and TRBJ1-3, with D unresolved. The V end was cut by 1 base, the J end by 2 bases, with 12 bases between. Per germline, CDR1 DFQATT and CDR2 SNEGSKA (reference sequence). This CDR3 comprises 15 residues. The CDR3 here is CSARGTGKPGNTIYF. CDR3 nucleotide sequence: TGCAGTGCTAGAGGAACGGGAAAACCTGGAAACACCATATATTTT.

The chain combines TRBV28 with TRBJ2-5; weak D call: TRBD1 (7 bases). Per germline, CDR1 MDHEN and CDR2 SYDVKM. V lost 6 bases to trimming and J lost 4 bases, with 15 bases between them. CDR3 length equals 14 residues. The CDR3 is CASRNSGGGETQYF. Written as DNA, the CDR3 is TGTGCCAGCAGAAACTCAGGGGGAGGAGAGACCCAGTACTTC.

J is TRBJ2-7 and V is TRBV6-2 or TRBV6-3; D call uncertain. The length of the CDR3 is 12 residues. The germline V gene has CDR1 MNHEY and CDR2 SVGEGT. Trimming left V 2 bases short and J 6 bases short, with 8 bases between. The CDR3 nucleotides read TGTGCCAGCAGTTACCAGGTCGGCGAGCAGTACTTC. Protein: CASSYQVGEQYF.

This clonotype was seen many times. CDR3 residues: CASIPGQGVLYEQYF. DNA for the CDR3: TGTGCCAGCATACCCGGGCAGGGGGTTCTATACGAGCAGTACTTC. The gene calls are TRBV7-8 and TRBJ2-7; 7 nucleotides agree with TRBD1. Germline-derived CDR1 and CDR2 are SGHVS and FQNEAQ. The CDR3 spans 15 residues. J gave up 4 bases and V 7 bases, and 13 bases lay outside the gene matches.

The J gene is TRBJ2-7, the V gene TRBV29-1; TRBD2 is a possible D gene (6 bases). The CDR3 extends over 13 amino acids. The germline CDR1 and CDR2 sequences are SQVTM and ANQGSEA. Trimming took 5 bases from V and 0 from J, leaving 11 bases between them. The DNA of the CDR3 is TGCAGCGTTTGGGACTTCTACTCCTACGAGCAGTACTTC. Its protein product is CSVWDFYSYEQYF.

The chain links TRBV20-1 to TRBJ1-6; no clear D gene. Trimming took off 8 bases at V and 9 bases at J, with 14 bases between the two ends. The germline V gene encodes CDR1 DFQATT and CDR2 SNEGSKA (reference sequence). This CDR3 is built from 12 residues. Written as DNA, the CDR3 is TGCAGTCTTAGGTTAAACACTTCACCCCTCCACTTT. Translation gives CSLRLNTSPLHF.

This chain connects TRBV12-3 or TRBV12-4 to TRBJ1-2; 7 bases are a match to TRBD1. The CDR3 is 15 amino acids. V dropped 6 bases and J dropped 8; count of bases not matched to a gene: 15. CDR3 protein: CASRTQGRARGGYTF. The CDR3 DNA follows: TGTGCCAGCAGGACCCAAGGACGGGCCAGGGGGGGCTACACCTTC.

Remarks on this clonotype: At one boundary the junction diverges from the germline segment, which might be a read error. This chain uses TRBV29-1 with TRBJ2-7; 7 nucleotides agree with TRBD1. The CDR3 is made up of 15 amino acids. Germline loops: CDR1 SQVTM, CDR2 ANQGSEA. CDR3 bases: TGCAACGTTGAAACAGGGGCTATTTCGTCGGGGGAGCAGTACTTC. The encoded protein is CNVETGAISSGEQYF.

The table lists this clonotype with many counts. The J gene is TRBJ1-2, the V gene TRBV28; 7 positions agree with TRBD1. From germline, CDR1 is MDHEN and CDR2 SYDVKM. The CDR3 is 13 residues long. V lost 6 bases and J lost 8; bases outside the gene matches: 9. CDR3 protein: CASRRQGPRGYTF. CDR3 nucleotides: TGTGCCAGCAGGCGACAGGGCCCGAGGGGCTACACCTTC.

This clonotype was recorded a few times. The J gene is TRBJ2-2, the V gene TRBV5-1, with TRBD1 identical over 10 bases. Germline CDR1 SGHRS, CDR2 YFSETQ. The CDR3 totals 17 residues. V shed 7 bases and J 5 bases; nucleotides not matched to a gene: 14. CDR3 nucleotides: TGCGCCAGCTCCACCGACAGGGGGCTGTTAGGAACCGGGGAGCTGTTTTTT. This translates into CASSTDRGLLGTGELFF.

The rearrangement links TRBV28 to TRBJ1-1, with unresolved D. This CDR3 spans 14 amino acids. Germline assignment: CDR1 MDHEN and CDR2 SYDVKM. Trimming left V 7 bases short and J 2 bases short, with 14 bases between. The DNA for the CDR3 is TGTGCCAGCAAGAAGGCCCCCGCTAACACTGAAGCTTTCTTT. Its protein is CASKKAPANTEAFF.

This clonotype was recorded at least ten times. This chain joins TRBV7-2 and TRBJ2-3; D is unclear. Germline-derived CDR1 and CDR2 are SGHTA and FQGNSA. This CDR3 is 14 amino acids long. The germline V and J ends were trimmed by 6 bases and 4 bases, with 14 bases remaining between them. CDR3 region: CASREGRSPDTQYF. The DNA for the CDR3 is TGTGCCAGCAGAGAAGGGCGGAGTCCAGATACGCAGTATTTT.

This chain links TRBV25-1 with TRBJ1-1, with D possibly being TRBD1 (5 bases). Trimming pared 5 bases from V and 1 base from J, leaving 14 bases between. This CDR3 is built from 15 residues. From germline, CDR1 is MGHDK and CDR2 SYGVNS. In DNA form, the CDR3 reads TGTGCCAGCAGTACCCACAGGTTACCGAACACTGAAGCTTTCTTT. This gives the protein CASSTHRLPNTEAFF.